Listed below are T cell receptor beta chains from one sample, sequenced in a study of cytomegalovirus exposure and HLA in healthy donors. TCRdb's table, derived via immunoSEQ multiplex PCR, lists solely in-frame clones and lacks some. The table shows 150,000 to 200,000 clones, with 85% occurring only once. The sequenced sample consisted of PBMCs. The receptors derive from a man younger than 35 in good health and CMV-seropositive. Both conserved end residues are part of each CDR3. A D gene is named only where the DNA matches it firmly. Expanded clones are given a class, and other clones once, few, many or no size at all.

NA	TRBV9	NA	TRBJ1-5	TGTGCCAGCAGCGTAGGGGGCCTCCCTGGGCCCCAGCATTTT	CASSVGGLPGPQHF
NA	TRBV9	NA	TRBJ2-3	TGTGCCAGCAGCGCCTTCGGAGGCCTGATTAGCACAGATACGCAGTATTTT	CASSAFGGLISTDTQYF
NA	TRBV18	NA	TRBJ2-2	TGTGCCAGCTCACCAACGGGGGACGGGGAGCTGTTTTTT	CASSPTGDGELFF
NA	TRBV20-1	NA	TRBJ2-7	TGCAGTGCATACAGGGGGGGCGAGCAGTACTTC	CSAYRGGEQYF
NA	TRBV28	NA	TRBJ2-2	TGTGCCAGCAGTTTGGGGTGGTCCCAGGACAAGTCGAACACCGGGGAGCTGTTTTTT	CASSLGWSQDKSNTGELFF
NA	TRBV13	NA	TRBJ2-2	TGTGCCAGCAGCCTCCGGGATTTCGGGGAGCTGTTTTTT	CASSLRDFGELFF
NA	TRBV5-1	TRBD1	TRBJ1-2	TGCGCCAGCAGCTCGACCCCCGGGACAGTAGTTAATGGCTACACCTTC	CASSSTPGTVVNGYTF
NA	TRBV5-6	NA	TRBJ2-1	TGTGCCAGCAGCCCCACAGGTGAATGGGGTGAGCAGTTCTTC	CASSPTGEWGEQFF
NA	TRBV30	NA	TRBJ1-5	TGTGCCTGGAGTGTGGGGAGAGATCAGCCCCAGCATTTT	CAWSVGRDQPQHF
once	TRBV5-1	NA	TRBJ1-1	TGCGCCAGCGGCCTCGGACAGCCCAACACTGAAGCTTTCTTT	CASGLGQPNTEAFF
NA	TRBV11-2	NA	TRBJ2-6	TGTGCCAGCAGCACTAACAGGGCCTCTGGGGCCAACGTCCTGACTTTC	CASSTNRASGANVLTF
NA	TRBV9	TRBD1	TRBJ1-2	TGTGCCAGCAGCCCACGAGCCGGACAGGGGGGTGACTATGGCTACACCTTC	CASSPRAGQGGDYGYTF
NA	TRBV20-1	NA	TRBJ1-2	TGCAGTGCGGTGGAGAACTATGGCTACACCTTC	CSAVENYGYTF
NA	TRBV5-1	TRBD2	TRBJ2-1	TGCGCCAGCAGCTTAGCGGGAGCGAACAATGAGCAGTTCTTC	CASSLAGANNEQFF
NA	TRBV19	TRBD2	TRBJ2-1	TGTGCCAGTAGTATCGACGGGAGGCCGCCTCCCTACAATGAGCAGTTCTTC	CASSIDGRPPPYNEQFF
once	TRBV2	TRBD1	TRBJ1-1	TGTGCCAGCGCTCCAGACAGGGAGTACACTGAAGCTTTCTTT	CASAPDREYTEAFF
NA	TRBV4-2	TRBD1	TRBJ2-2	TGTGCCAGCAGCCCCTGGGACAGCCCCGAGGGAACCGGGGAGCTGTTTTTT	CASSPWDSPEGTGELFF
NA	TRBV7-3	TRBD2	TRBJ2-1	TGTGCCAGCAGCTCACAGGGACTAGCGGGGGGACCTGAGGAGCAGTTCTTC	CASSSQGLAGGPEEQFF
NA	TRBV5-1	TRBD1	TRBJ1-4	TGCGCCAGCAGCACCCAGGGGGTCTATAATGAAAAACTGTTTTTT	CASSTQGVYNEKLFF
NA	TRBV5-1	TRBD2	TRBJ2-1	TGCGCCAGCACCCTAGCGGGAGGGTACAATGAGCAGTTCTTC	CASTLAGGYNEQFF
NA	TRBV30	NA	TRBJ1-2	TGTGCCTGGATCAGTACATCCGCCGCTAACTATGGCTACACCTTC	CAWISTSAANYGYTF
once	TRBV19	TRBD1	TRBJ2-7	TGTGCCAGTAGTGACGGGGACAGGGCCTACGAGCAGTACTTC	CASSDGDRAYEQYF
NA	TRBV14	NA	TRBJ2-1	TGTGCCAGCAGCCAAGTGCGCGGAGGCGAGCAGTTCTTC	CASSQVRGGEQFF
NA	TRBV7-6	TRBD2	TRBJ2-7	TGTGCCAGCAGCTCCAGGGCCGGGGGGGAGCAGTACTTC	CASSSRAGGEQYF
NA	TRBV9	NA	TRBJ2-2	TGTGCCAGCAGCGCGGACTTGACCGGGGAGCTGTTTTTT	CASSADLTGELFF
NA	TRBV7-9	NA	TRBJ2-1	TGTGCCAGCGCCATTGGGGGCGATGAGCAGTTCTTC	CASAIGGDEQFF
NA	TRBV5-4	TRBD2	TRBJ2-7	TGTGCCAGCACCCCGGGCAGCGGGGCTTCCTACGAGCAGTACTTC	CASTPGSGASYEQYF
NA	TRBV19	NA	TRBJ2-5	TGTGCCAGTAGTATAGGTCCGGGTGCCACCCAAGAGACCCAGTACTTC	CASSIGPGATQETQYF
NA	TRBV30	NA	TRBJ2-1	TGTGCCTGGAGTGTAAAGGCCGGGGGCTCCTACAATGAGCAGTTCTTC	CAWSVKAGGSYNEQFF